This T cell receptor beta chain was profiled in a study of blood T cell repertoires in COVID-19. About the study: COVID-19 samples, acute and convalescent, were from the United States, Italy and Spain. The analysed material was cDNA or gDNA that came from T cells, B-cell-depleted T cells, or PBMCs.

In the source study's methods: Reference gene primers were amplified, and this amplification served to estimate nucleated cell counts. Data came from immunoSEQ multiplex PCR; TCRdb stores just in-frame clones and leaves some out. The V and J calls and clone size come from that table; D and trimming were worked out from the DNA. The data contain roughly 150,000 clones, around 84% of them singletons. CDR1 is KGHSH and CDR2 is LQKENI in the germline V gene. CDR3 length: 15 amino acids. The V gene lost 0 bases and the J gene lost 2 bases, with 8 bases spanning the gap. What was sequenced was peripheral blood. This receptor was taken from a woman between 45 and 60 years old in a cohort sampled during active or convalescent COVID-19. The rearrangement links TRBV18 to TRBJ1-5; D perhaps matches TRBD1 (6 bases). CDR3 residues: CASSPPGGGNQPQHF. DNA for the CDR3: TGTGCCAGCTCACCACCAGGGGGAGGCAATCAGCCCCAGCATTTT.